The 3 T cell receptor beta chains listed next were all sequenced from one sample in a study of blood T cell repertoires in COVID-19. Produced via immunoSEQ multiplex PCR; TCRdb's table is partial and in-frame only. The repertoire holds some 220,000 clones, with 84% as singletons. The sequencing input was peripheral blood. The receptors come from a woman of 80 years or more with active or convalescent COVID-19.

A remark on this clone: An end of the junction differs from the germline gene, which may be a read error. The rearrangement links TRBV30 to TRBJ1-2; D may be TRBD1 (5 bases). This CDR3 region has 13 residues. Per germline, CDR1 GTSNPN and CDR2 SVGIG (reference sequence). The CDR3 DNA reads TGTGCCTGGAATTCTCGGGGACTCGACCCCCTCGTCTTC. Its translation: CAWNSRGLDPLVF.

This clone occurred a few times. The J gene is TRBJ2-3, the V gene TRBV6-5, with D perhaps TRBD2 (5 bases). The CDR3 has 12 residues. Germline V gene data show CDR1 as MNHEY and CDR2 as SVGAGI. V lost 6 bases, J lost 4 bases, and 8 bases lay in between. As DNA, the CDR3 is TGTGCCAGCAGGGGGAGCGCAGATACGCAGTATTTT. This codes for CASRGSADTQYF.

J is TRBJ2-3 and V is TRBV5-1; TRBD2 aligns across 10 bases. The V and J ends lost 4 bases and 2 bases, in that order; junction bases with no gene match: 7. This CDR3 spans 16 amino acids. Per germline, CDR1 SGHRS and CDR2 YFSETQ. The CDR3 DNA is TGCGCCAGCAGCCCGGGACTAGCGAGGGCCACAGATACGCAGTATTTT. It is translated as CASSPGLARATDTQYF.